This paragraph reports one TCR beta chain. The CDR3 runs 14 residues. Germline lookup yields CDR1 PRHDT and CDR2 FYEKMQ (reference sequence). V was clipped by 5 bases and J by 6 bases; unmatched bases: 8. Profiled with immunoSEQ multiplex PCR; TCRdb holds only in-frame clones, not every one. The data show 250,000 to 350,000 clones, about 87% seen once. The record originates from a study of blood T cell repertoires in COVID-19. Study-wide context: The United States, Italy and Spain supplied acute and convalescent COVID-19 samples. Sample material is recorded as cDNA or gDNA derived from T cells, B-cell-depleted T cells, or PBMCs.

This chain uses TRBV13 with TRBJ2-7; 9 bases line up with TRBD1. Sequenced material: peripheral blood. This clonotype was sampled from a woman aged 50 to 65 with COVID-19, enrolled during active disease. CDR3 protein: CASSADRGAPEQYF. The CDR3 DNA follows: TGTGCCAGCAGCGCAGACAGGGGGGCTCCCGAGCAGTACTTC.